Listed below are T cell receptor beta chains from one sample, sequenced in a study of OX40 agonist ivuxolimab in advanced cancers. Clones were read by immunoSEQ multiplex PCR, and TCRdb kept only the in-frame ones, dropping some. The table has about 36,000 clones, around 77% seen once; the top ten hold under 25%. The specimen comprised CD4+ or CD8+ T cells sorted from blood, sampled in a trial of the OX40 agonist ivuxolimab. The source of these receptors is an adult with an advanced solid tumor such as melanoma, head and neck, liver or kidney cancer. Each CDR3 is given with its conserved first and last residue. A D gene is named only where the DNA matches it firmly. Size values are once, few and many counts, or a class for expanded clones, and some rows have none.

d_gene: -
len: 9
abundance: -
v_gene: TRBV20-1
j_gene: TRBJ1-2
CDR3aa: CSANYGYTF
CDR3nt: TGCAGTGCTAACTATGGCTACACCTTC

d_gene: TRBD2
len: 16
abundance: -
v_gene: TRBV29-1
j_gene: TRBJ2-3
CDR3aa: CSVEGLAGGITDTQYF
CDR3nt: TGCAGCGTTGAAGGCCTAGCGGGGGGGATCACAGATACGCAGTATTTT

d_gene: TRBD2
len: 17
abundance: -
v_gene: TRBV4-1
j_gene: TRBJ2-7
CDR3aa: CASSQVSVWEGRNEQYF
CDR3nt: TGCGCCAGCAGCCAAGTGTCAGTCTGGGAGGGAAGGAACGAGCAGTACTTC

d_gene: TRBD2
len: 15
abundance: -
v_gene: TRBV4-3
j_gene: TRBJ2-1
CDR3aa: CASSSSGGFYNEQFF
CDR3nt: TGCGCCAGCTCGTCCAGCGGGGGGTTCTACAATGAGCAGTTCTTC

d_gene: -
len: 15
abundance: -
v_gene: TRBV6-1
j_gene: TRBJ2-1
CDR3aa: CASRRTGSPYNEQFF
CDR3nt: TGTGCCAGCAGACGCACAGGGTCCCCCTACAATGAGCAGTTCTTC

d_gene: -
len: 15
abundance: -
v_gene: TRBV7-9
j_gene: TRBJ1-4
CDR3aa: CASSLGPATNEKLFF
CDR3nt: TGTGCCAGCAGCTTAGGTCCAGCAACTAATGAAAAACTGTTTTTT

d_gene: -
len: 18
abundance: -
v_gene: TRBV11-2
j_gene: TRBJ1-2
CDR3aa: CASSYKYDPGQDSYGYTF
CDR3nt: TGTGCCAGCAGCTATAAATACGACCCGGGACAAGACTCCTATGGCTACACCTTC

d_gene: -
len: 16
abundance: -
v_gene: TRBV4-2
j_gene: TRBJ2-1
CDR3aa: CASSQDRGSSYNEQFF
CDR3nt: TGTGCCAGCAGCCAAGACAGGGGAAGCTCCTACAATGAGCAGTTCTTC

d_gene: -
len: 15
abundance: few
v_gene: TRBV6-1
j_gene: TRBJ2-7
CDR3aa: CASSEAGIGIYEQYF
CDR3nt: TGTGCCAGCAGTGAAGCGGGGATTGGGATCTACGAGCAGTACTTC

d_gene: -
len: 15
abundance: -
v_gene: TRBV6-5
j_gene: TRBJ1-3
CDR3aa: CASSSSGLSGNTIYF
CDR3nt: TGTGCCAGCAGCTCCTCGGGCCTCTCTGGAAACACCATATATTTT

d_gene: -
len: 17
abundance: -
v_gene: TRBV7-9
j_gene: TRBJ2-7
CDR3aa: CASSLGGEGPIPYEQYF
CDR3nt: TGTGCCAGCAGCTTAGGAGGTGAAGGGCCTATTCCCTACGAGCAGTACTTC

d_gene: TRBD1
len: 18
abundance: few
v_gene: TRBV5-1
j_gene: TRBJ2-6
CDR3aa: CASSYFPQGTSGANVLTF
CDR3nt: TGCGCCAGCAGCTATTTCCCACAGGGGACCTCTGGGGCCAACGTCCTGACTTTC

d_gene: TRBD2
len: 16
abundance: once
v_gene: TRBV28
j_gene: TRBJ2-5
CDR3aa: CASSLMAGDLQETQYF
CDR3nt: TGTGCCAGCAGTTTAATGGCGGGAGACCTCCAAGAGACCCAGTACTTC

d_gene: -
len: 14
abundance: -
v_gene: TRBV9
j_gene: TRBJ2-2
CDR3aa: CASSVPDGTGELFF
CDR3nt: TGTGCCAGCAGCGTACCTGACGGCACCGGGGAGCTGTTTTTT

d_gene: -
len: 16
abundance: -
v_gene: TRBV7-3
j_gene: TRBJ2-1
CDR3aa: CASSLTGGLFDNEQFF
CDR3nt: TGTGCCAGCAGCTTAACGGGGGGGCTGTTTGACAATGAGCAGTTCTTC

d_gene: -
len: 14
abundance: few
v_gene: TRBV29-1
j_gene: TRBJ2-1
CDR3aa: CSVEGLAFDNEQFF
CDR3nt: TGCAGCGTTGAGGGGTTAGCGTTTGACAATGAGCAGTTCTTC

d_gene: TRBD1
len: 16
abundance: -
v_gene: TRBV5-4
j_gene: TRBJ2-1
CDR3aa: CASSGWTGRTYNEQFF
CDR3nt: TGTGCCAGCAGCGGGTGGACAGGGCGGACCTACAATGAGCAGTTCTTC

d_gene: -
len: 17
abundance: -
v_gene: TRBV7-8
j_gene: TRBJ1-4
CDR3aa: CASSLSRLEQYNEKLFF
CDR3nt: TGTGCCAGCAGCTTAAGTCGGCTTGAACAGTATAATGAAAAACTGTTTTTT

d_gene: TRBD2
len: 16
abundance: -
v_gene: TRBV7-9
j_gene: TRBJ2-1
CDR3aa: CASSITSSGSHNEQFF
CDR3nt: TGTGCCAGCAGCATCACTTCTAGCGGGAGTCACAATGAGCAGTTCTTC

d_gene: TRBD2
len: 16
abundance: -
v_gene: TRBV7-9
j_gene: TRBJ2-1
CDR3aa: CASSLTSGRASNEQFF
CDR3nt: TGTGCCAGCAGCCTAACTAGCGGGAGGGCCTCGAATGAGCAGTTCTTC

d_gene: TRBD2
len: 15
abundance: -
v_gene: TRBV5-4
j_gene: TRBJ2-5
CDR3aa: CASSLAVAGQETQYF
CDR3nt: TGTGCCAGCAGCTTGGCCGTAGCGGGACAAGAGACCCAGTACTTC

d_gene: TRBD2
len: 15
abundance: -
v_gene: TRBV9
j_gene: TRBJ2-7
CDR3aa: CASSARAGPSYEQYF
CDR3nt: TGTGCCAGCAGCGCGAGAGCGGGACCTTCCTACGAGCAGTACTTC

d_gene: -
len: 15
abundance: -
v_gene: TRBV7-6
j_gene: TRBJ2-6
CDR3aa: CASSEIFSGANVLTF
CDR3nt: TGTGCCAGCAGCGAGATTTTCTCTGGGGCCAACGTCCTGACTTTC

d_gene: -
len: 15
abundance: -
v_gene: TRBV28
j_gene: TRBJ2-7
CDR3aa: CASSSTGFELNEQYF
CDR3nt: TGTGCCAGCAGCAGCACAGGGTTCGAGTTGAACGAGCAGTACTTC

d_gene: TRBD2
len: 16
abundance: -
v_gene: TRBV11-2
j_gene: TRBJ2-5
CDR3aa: CASSPGIAGGEETQYF
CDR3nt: TGTGCCAGCAGCCCCGGGATAGCGGGAGGGGAAGAGACCCAGTACTTC

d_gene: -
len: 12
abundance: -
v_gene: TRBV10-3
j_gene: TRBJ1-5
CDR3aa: CAISEPNQPQHF
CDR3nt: TGTGCCATCAGTGAACCTAATCAGCCCCAGCATTTT

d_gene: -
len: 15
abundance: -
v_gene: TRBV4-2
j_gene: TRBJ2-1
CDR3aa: CASSQEKLEGNEQFF
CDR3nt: TGTGCCAGCAGCCAAGAAAAGCTAGAAGGCAATGAGCAGTTCTTC

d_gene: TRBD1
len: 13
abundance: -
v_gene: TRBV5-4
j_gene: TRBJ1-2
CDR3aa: CASSSGQGGGYTF
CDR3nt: TGTGCCAGCAGCTCAGGACAGGGAGGTGGCTACACCTTC

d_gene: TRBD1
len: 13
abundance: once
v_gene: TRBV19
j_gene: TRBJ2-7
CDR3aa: CASSTGVSYEQYF
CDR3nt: TGTGCCAGTTCAACAGGGGTGTCCTACGAGCAGTACTTC

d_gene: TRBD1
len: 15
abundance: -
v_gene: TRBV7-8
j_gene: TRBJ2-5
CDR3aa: CASSRGQGRYETQYF
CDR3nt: TGTGCCAGCAGCCGAGGACAGGGGAGGTATGAGACCCAGTACTTC

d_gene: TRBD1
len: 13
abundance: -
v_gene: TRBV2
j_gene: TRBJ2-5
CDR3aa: CASRGQGQETQYF
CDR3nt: TGTGCCAGCAGGGGACAGGGACAAGAGACCCAGTACTTC

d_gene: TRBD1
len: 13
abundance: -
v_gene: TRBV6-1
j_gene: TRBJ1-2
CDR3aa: CASRGQGDYGYTF
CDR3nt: TGTGCCAGCAGGGGACAGGGAGACTATGGCTACACCTTC

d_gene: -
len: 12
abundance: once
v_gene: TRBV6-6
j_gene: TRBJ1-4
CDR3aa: CASSSGFEKLFF
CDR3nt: TGTGCCAGCAGTTCTGGGTTTGAAAAACTGTTTTTT

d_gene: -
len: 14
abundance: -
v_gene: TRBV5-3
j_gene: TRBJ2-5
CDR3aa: CARSLFGRPETQYF
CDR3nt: TGTGCCAGAAGCCTGTTCGGGAGACCTGAGACCCAGTACTTC

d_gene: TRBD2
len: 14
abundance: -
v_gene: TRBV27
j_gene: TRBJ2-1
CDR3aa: CASSLLAGGNEQFF
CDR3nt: TGTGCCAGCAGTTTGCTAGCGGGAGGCAATGAGCAGTTCTTC

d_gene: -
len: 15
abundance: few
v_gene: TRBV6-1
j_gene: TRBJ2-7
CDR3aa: CASSPSYGRSYEQYF
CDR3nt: TGTGCCAGCAGTCCCAGCTACGGACGGTCCTACGAGCAGTACTTC

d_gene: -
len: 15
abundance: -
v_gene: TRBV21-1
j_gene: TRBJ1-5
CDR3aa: CASSKVGWDNQPQHF
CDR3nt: TGTGCCAGCAGCAAAGTGGGGTGGGACAATCAGCCCCAGCATTTT

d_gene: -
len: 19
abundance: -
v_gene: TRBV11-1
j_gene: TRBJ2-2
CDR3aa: CASSCQPSTAGCVTGELFF
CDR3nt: TGTGCCAGCAGCTGTCAACCATCCACGGCGGGGTGCGTCACCGGGGAGCTGTTTTTT

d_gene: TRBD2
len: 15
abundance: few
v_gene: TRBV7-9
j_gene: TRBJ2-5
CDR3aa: CASSSYSGRGETQYF
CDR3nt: TGTGCCAGCAGCTCTTATAGCGGGAGAGGGGAGACCCAGTACTTC

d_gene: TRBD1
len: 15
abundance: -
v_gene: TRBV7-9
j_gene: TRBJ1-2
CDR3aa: CASSRGQGNNYGYTF
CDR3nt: TGTGCCAGCAGCCGGGGACAGGGGAATAACTATGGCTACACCTTC

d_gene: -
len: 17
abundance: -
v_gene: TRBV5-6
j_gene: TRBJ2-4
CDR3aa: CASSLGVWGDPKNIQYF
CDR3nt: TGTGCCAGCAGCTTGGGTGTTTGGGGGGATCCCAAAAACATTCAGTACTTC

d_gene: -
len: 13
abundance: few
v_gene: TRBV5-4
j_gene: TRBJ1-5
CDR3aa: CASSLGQAGPQHF
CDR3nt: TGTGCCAGCAGCTTGGGACAGGCAGGGCCCCAGCATTTT

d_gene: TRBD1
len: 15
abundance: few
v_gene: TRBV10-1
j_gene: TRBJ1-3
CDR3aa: CASSDGTGFGNTIYF
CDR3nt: TGCGCCAGCAGTGATGGGACAGGGTTTGGAAACACCATATATTTT

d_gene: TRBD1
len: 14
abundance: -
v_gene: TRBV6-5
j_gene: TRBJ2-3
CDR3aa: CASSYSTGGDTQYF
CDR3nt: TGTGCCAGCAGTTACTCGACAGGGGGAGATACGCAGTATTTT

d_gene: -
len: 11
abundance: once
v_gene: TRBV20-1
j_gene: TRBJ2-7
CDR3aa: CSARGGYEQYF
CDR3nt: TGCAGTGCTAGAGGAGGGTACGAGCAGTACTTC

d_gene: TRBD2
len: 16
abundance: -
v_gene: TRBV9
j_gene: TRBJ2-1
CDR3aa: CASSPWTSGAYNEQFF
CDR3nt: TGTGCCAGCAGCCCGTGGACTAGCGGTGCCTACAATGAGCAGTTCTTC

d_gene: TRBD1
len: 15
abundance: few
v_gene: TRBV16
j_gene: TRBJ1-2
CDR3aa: CASSQRSTGGDGYTF
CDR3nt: TGTGCCAGCAGCCAGCGGTCGACAGGGGGCGATGGCTACACCTTC

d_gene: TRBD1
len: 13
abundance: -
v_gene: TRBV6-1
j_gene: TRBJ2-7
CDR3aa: CASSPTGGHEQYF
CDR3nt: TGTGCCAGCAGTCCAACAGGGGGCCACGAGCAGTACTTC

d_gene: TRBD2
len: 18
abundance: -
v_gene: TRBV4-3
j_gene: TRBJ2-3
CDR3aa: CASSQDNYRRTSGGAQYF
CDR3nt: TGCGCCAGCAGCCAAGATAACTATAGGAGGACTAGCGGGGGGGCACAGTATTTT

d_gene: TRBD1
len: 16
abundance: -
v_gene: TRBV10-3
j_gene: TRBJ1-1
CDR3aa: CAISEPDRGLSTEAFF
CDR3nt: TGTGCCATCAGTGAGCCCGACAGGGGGCTAAGCACTGAAGCTTTCTTT

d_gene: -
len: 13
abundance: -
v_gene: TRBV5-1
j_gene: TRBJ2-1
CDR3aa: CASSFSNYNEQFF
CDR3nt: TGCGCCAGCAGCTTTAGCAACTACAATGAGCAGTTCTTC

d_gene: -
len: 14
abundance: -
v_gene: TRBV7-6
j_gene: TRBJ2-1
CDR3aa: CASISGGAHNEQFF
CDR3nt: TGTGCCAGCATATCAGGGGGGGCCCACAATGAGCAGTTCTTC

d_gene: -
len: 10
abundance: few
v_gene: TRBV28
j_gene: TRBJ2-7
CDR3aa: CASGPYEQYF
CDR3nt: TGTGCCAGCGGACCCTACGAGCAGTACTTC